Many counts were recorded for the clone carrying this T cell receptor beta chain. What it recognizes is unknown. The data were obtained in a study of lung T cells in sarcoidosis with Löfgren's syndrome. The CDR3 spans 16 residues. Germline lookup yields CDR1 LGHNA and CDR2 YSLEER. Trimming left V 4 bases short and J 0 bases short, with 15 bases between. TCRdb fed the reads into MiXCR, producing one record per CDR3 protein. There are some 18,000 distinct CDR3 sequences in the sample; about 20% occur only once, and around 4.3% lies in the top ten. General study results and limits: Versus controls, Löfgren's syndrome patients reportedly showed TRAV12-1 and TRBV2 as most expanded. Multiple Löfgren's syndrome patients reportedly shared TRAV12-1 and TRBV2 CDR3 motifs, suggesting public CD4+ TCRs.

The chain employs TRBV4-3 and TRBJ1-1; D gene ambiguous. Input material: CD4+ T cells from PBMCs. The receptor comes from a human donor with sarcoidosis (Löfgren's syndrome or another form), or a control subject (not recorded which). The CDR3 coding sequence is TGCGCCAGCAGCCGAGGCGGAGCGTCTGTGAACACTGAAGCTTTCTTT. Amino acid sequence: CASSRGGASVNTEAFF.